A single sample is the source of the 15 T cell receptor beta chains below, sequenced in a study of CD8 T cells in Susac syndrome. Random hexamers primed reverse transcription of roughly 0.45 to 1 ug RNA. Via MiXCR, TCRdb re-called the immunoSEQ multiplex PCR reads, giving one row per CDR3 protein. The repertoire holds under 200,000 distinct CDR3 sequences, with around 96% as singletons. What was sequenced was CD4+ T cells from PBMCs. These receptor sequences come from a human donor in good health.

The chain is built from TRBV12-3 or TRBV12-4 and TRBJ2-1; 11 bases align to TRBD2. CDR3 size: 15 residues. V shed 3 bases, J shed 6 bases, and the junction held 4 bases outside the gene matches. CDR3 in DNA: TGTGCCAGCAGTTTGTCTAGCGGGGGGAGCAATGAGCAGTTCTTC. Encoded protein: CASSLSSGGSNEQFF.

The chain employs TRBV20-1 and TRBJ2-7, with 7 bases lining up with TRBD1. Germline loops: CDR1 DFQATT, CDR2 SNEGSKA (reference sequence). The trim removed 6 bases at V and 4 bases at J, leaving 3 bases unmatched. There are 11 residues in the CDR3. CDR3 coding DNA: TGCAGTGCCGACAGGGAGTACGAGCAGTACTTC. It specifies CSADREYEQYF.

The CDR3 region has the DNA TGTGCCAGCAGCCCCCACGTGGGGGCAGGCACTGAAGCTTTCTTT. Translating gives CASSPHVGAGTEAFF. J is TRBJ1-1 and V is TRBV3-1, with D maybe TRBD1 (6 bases). This CDR3 has 15 residues. V was shortened by 4 bases and J by 4 bases, with 16 bases between the two germline ends. Germline loops: CDR1 LGHDT, CDR2 YNNKEL (reference sequence).

V and J are TRBV30 and TRBJ2-7, with TRBD2 as a possible D gene (6 bases). The CDR3 runs to 15 residues. Germline-derived CDR1 and CDR2 are GTSNPN and SVGIG (reference sequence). Here the CDR3 reads CADYVAGPPFSEQYF. The CDR3 nucleotides are TGTGCTGATTACGTGGCGGGACCTCCTTTCTCCGAGCAGTACTTC. The entire variable domain, with the rest obtained from reference TRBV30 and TRBJ2-7, is as follows: SQTIHQWPATLVQPVGSPLSLECTVEGTSNPNLYWYRQAAGRGLQLLFYSVGIGQISSEVPQNLSASRPQDRQFILSSKKLLLSDSGFYLCADYVAGPPFSEQYFGPGTRLTVT.

This clonotype was found a few times. The rearrangement joins TRBV5-6 to TRBJ1-6; D gene uncertain. Germline-derived CDR1 and CDR2 are SGHDT and YYEEEE. V was cut by 0 bases and J by 0 bases, with 7 bases left in between. The CDR3 has 16 residues. The DNA of the CDR3 is TGTGCCAGCAGCTTGGGAGCGAGCTCCTATAATTCACCCCTCCACTTT. Its protein is CASSLGASSYNSPLHF.

The gene calls are TRBV29-1 and TRBJ2-3, with D tentatively TRBD2 (5 bases). Between the trimmed V and J ends, which lost 7 bases and 0 bases, there was a span of 14 bases. The germline V gene encodes CDR1 SQVTM and CDR2 ANQGSEA. This CDR3 is 14 amino acids long. CDR3 DNA: TGCAGCGCCTCCGGAGGCCCGAGCACAGATACGCAGTATTTT. Translation gives CSASGGPSTDTQYF.

The chain recombines TRBV19 with TRBJ2-1; no firm D call. The CDR3 extends over 16 amino acids. Germline CDR1 LNHDA, CDR2 SQIVND (reference sequence). Trimming pared 6 bases from V and 0 bases from J, leaving 15 bases between. CDR3 region: CASRSSGVSSYNEQFF. CDR3 nucleotide sequence: TGTGCCAGTAGATCCTCCGGCGTCAGCTCCTACAATGAGCAGTTCTTC.

The rearrangement uses TRBV20-1 and TRBJ2-3; D not certain. Germline-derived CDR1 and CDR2 are DFQATT and SNEGSKA (reference sequence). The CDR3 sequence is 12 residues long. V dropped 2 bases and J dropped 8 bases, with 11 bases sitting between them. CDR3 sequence (DNA): TGCAGTGCTAGATCGGCAGGCGGTACGCAGTATTTT. It yields the protein CSARSAGGTQYF.

Written as DNA, the CDR3 is TGTGCCAGCAGGGCCTCCACAGGGACTGGCTACACCTTC. Protein sequence: CASRASTGTGYTF. The genes are TRBV6-4 and TRBJ1-2, with a weak D call TRBD1 (6 bases). The CDR3 covers 13 residues. Per the germline V gene, CDR1 is MRHNA and CDR2 is SNTAGT. Deletions cut 6 bases from V and 7 bases from J, with 15 bases between.

J is TRBJ1-6 and V is TRBV6-2 or TRBV6-3; D is unclear. Germline CDR1 and CDR2: MNHEY and SVGEGT. Trimming took off 8 bases at V and 10 bases at J, with 9 bases between the two ends. The CDR3 is 11 residues long. The CDR3 spells CASGERSPLHF. As DNA, the CDR3 is TGTGCCAGCGGGGAGAGGTCACCCCTCCACTTT.

This sequence joins TRBV12-3 or TRBV12-4 and TRBJ2-5; unclear D gene. Trimming removed 2 bases from V and 3 bases from J, with 4 bases in between. The CDR3 is made up of 12 amino acids. This CDR3 reads CASSLTEETQYF. The DNA for the CDR3 is TGTGCCAGCAGTTTAACGGAAGAGACCCAGTACTTC.

This chain uses TRBV20-1 with TRBJ2-1; the match to TRBD2 covers 7 bases. V shed 6 bases and J 3 bases; nucleotides not matched to a gene: 8. The CDR3 contains 14 residues. Germline assignment: CDR1 DFQATT and CDR2 SNEGSKA (reference sequence). CDR3 bases: TGCAGTGCCAGGAGGTCTAGCGGCTACAATGAGCAGTTCTTC. Translation: CSARRSSGYNEQFF.

This clonotype occurred once. The J gene is TRBJ2-7, the V gene TRBV28; 11 nucleotides agree with TRBD2. Trimming at V came to 5 bases and at J to 4 bases, leaving 4 bases not matched to a gene. There are 14 residues in the CDR3. CDR1 is MDHEN, CDR2 SYDVKM, per germline. The CDR3, as DNA: TGTGCCAGCAGTGCCACTAGCGGGGGTTACGAGCAGTACTTC. This gives the protein CASSATSGGYEQYF.

V usage is TRBV3-1 and J usage is TRBJ2-3, with TRBD2 matching over 9 bases. V dropped 4 bases and J dropped 2; count of bases not matched to a gene: 7. The CDR3 loop spans 16 amino acids. Germline CDR1 and CDR2: LGHDT and YNNKEL (reference sequence). In DNA form, the CDR3 reads TGTGCCAGCAGCCTGGATAGCGGGAGTCCCACAGATACGCAGTATTTT. Amino acid sequence: CASSLDSGSPTDTQYF.

This clonotype appeared a single time. The J gene is TRBJ2-5, the V gene TRBV27; maybe TRBD1 (6 bases). With 6 bases removed from V and 10 bases from J, the gap between germline ends came to 15 bases. This CDR3 is built from 12 residues. The germline V gene has CDR1 MNHEY and CDR2 SMNVEV (reference sequence). This chain's CDR3 is CASRDRVGDQYF. CDR3 bases: TGTGCCAGCAGGGACAGAGTGGGGGACCAGTACTTC.